These T cell receptor beta chains were read from a single sample in a study of vaccination and CD4 T cells after COVID-19. The antigens of these receptors remain unknown. In TCRdb, the PCR reads were re-called with MiXCR into one record per CDR3 protein. The sample lists 9,000 to 10,000 distinct CDR3 sequences, 51% occurring once. The sample was CD4+ T cells from blood, cultured in vitro. Every receptor here comes from a human donor who had recovered from COVID-19. Both conserved end residues are part of each CDR3. D genes are given only for firm matches. Not all rows give a size; the values are once, few, many and, for expanded clones, a class.

J gene: TRBJ2-5
clone size: .
V gene: TRBV7-8
D gene: .
CDR3 protein: CASSMKETQYF
CDR3 DNA: TGTGCCAGCAGTATGAAAGAGACCCAGTACTTC

J gene: TRBJ1-3
clone size: .
V gene: TRBV7-9
D gene: TRBD1
CDR3 protein: CASSREGAAGNTIYF
CDR3 DNA: TGTGCCAGCAGCCGAGAGGGGGCGGCTGGAAACACCATATATTTT

J gene: TRBJ1-1
clone size: few
V gene: TRBV6-1
D gene: .
CDR3 protein: CASSATGGSTEAFF
CDR3 DNA: TGTGCCAGCAGCGCCACCGGAGGGAGCACTGAAGCTTTCTTT

J gene: TRBJ1-3
clone size: .
V gene: TRBV5-1
D gene: .
CDR3 protein: CASSLEGFQGSGNTIYF
CDR3 DNA: TGCGCCAGCAGCTTGGAAGGCTTTCAGGGCTCTGGAAACACCATATATTTT

J gene: TRBJ1-6
clone size: few
V gene: TRBV20-1
D gene: TRBD1
CDR3 protein: CSVSGQGEYSPLHF
CDR3 DNA: TGCAGTGTTTCGGGACAGGGGGAATATTCACCCCTCCACTTT

J gene: TRBJ1-1
clone size: .
V gene: TRBV18
D gene: .
CDR3 protein: CASSPTSGNTEAFF
CDR3 DNA: TGTGCCAGCTCACCAACGTCAGGCAACACTGAAGCTTTCTTT

J gene: TRBJ1-2
clone size: .
V gene: TRBV19
D gene: .
CDR3 protein: CASSQGGYTF
CDR3 DNA: TGTGCCAGTAGTCAGGGAGGCTACACCTTC

J gene: TRBJ2-2
clone size: .
V gene: TRBV5-1
D gene: .
CDR3 protein: CASSSNPGLGTGELFF
CDR3 DNA: TGCGCCAGCAGCTCAAACCCAGGGTTGGGCACCGGGGAGCTGTTTTTT

J gene: TRBJ2-7
clone size: .
V gene: TRBV6-1
D gene: .
CDR3 protein: CASTFVLGAPEQYF
CDR3 DNA: TGTGCCAGCACGTTCGTCCTGGGGGCACCGGAGCAGTACTTC

J gene: TRBJ2-7
clone size: .
V gene: TRBV7-2
D gene: .
CDR3 protein: CASSSQGGEQYF
CDR3 DNA: TGTGCCAGCAGTAGTCAAGGGGGCGAGCAGTACTTC

J gene: TRBJ2-1
clone size: .
V gene: TRBV7-8
D gene: TRBD2
CDR3 protein: CASSAREGSTDEQFF
CDR3 DNA: TGTGCCAGCAGCGCCCGGGAGGGCTCTACCGATGAGCAGTTCTTC

J gene: TRBJ1-5
clone size: few
V gene: TRBV12-3/TRBV12-4
D gene: TRBD1
CDR3 protein: CASRVTGANQPQHF
CDR3 DNA: TGTGCCAGCCGAGTGACAGGGGCCAATCAGCCCCAGCATTTT

J gene: TRBJ1-2
clone size: few
V gene: TRBV28
D gene: TRBD1
CDR3 protein: CASSYRGHTRYGYTF
CDR3 DNA: TGTGCCAGCAGTTACAGGGGGCACACTCGTTATGGCTACACCTTC

J gene: TRBJ1-2
clone size: .
V gene: TRBV5-4
D gene: .
CDR3 protein: CASSSPGRGNYGYTF
CDR3 DNA: TGTGCCAGCAGCTCCCCCGGAAGAGGCAACTATGGCTACACCTTC

J gene: TRBJ1-1
clone size: .
V gene: TRBV20-1
D gene: TRBD1
CDR3 protein: CSAKPGQANTEAFF
CDR3 DNA: TGCAGTGCTAAACCCGGACAGGCGAACACTGAAGCTTTCTTT

J gene: TRBJ2-5
clone size: .
V gene: TRBV19
D gene: .
CDR3 protein: CASSSSGWDQETQYF
CDR3 DNA: TGTGCCAGTAGTTCTTCCGGATGGGATCAAGAGACCCAGTACTTC

J gene: TRBJ1-2
clone size: .
V gene: TRBV7-2
D gene: .
CDR3 protein: CASSLDPGYGYTF
CDR3 DNA: TGTGCCAGCAGCTTAGACCCAGGGTATGGCTACACCTTC

J gene: TRBJ1-1
clone size: few
V gene: TRBV11-3
D gene: .
CDR3 protein: CASSLSGLNTEAFF
CDR3 DNA: TGTGCCAGCAGCTTATCCGGTTTGAACACTGAAGCTTTCTTT

J gene: TRBJ2-3
clone size: .
V gene: TRBV7-2
D gene: TRBD1
CDR3 protein: CASSFGQGTDTQYF
CDR3 DNA: TGTGCCAGCAGCTTCGGACAGGGTACAGATACGCAGTATTTT

J gene: TRBJ2-1
clone size: .
V gene: TRBV7-8
D gene: .
CDR3 protein: CASSLRGEQFF
CDR3 DNA: TGTGCCAGCAGCTTACGGGGTGAGCAGTTCTTC

J gene: TRBJ2-2
clone size: few
V gene: TRBV10-1
D gene: TRBD1
CDR3 protein: CAFPGGRANTGELFF
CDR3 DNA: TGCGCCTTCCCAGGGGGCCGGGCGAACACCGGGGAGCTGTTTTTT

J gene: TRBJ1-1
clone size: .
V gene: TRBV20-1
D gene: .
CDR3 protein: CSARHQNTEAFF
CDR3 DNA: TGCAGTGCTAGACACCAGAACACTGAAGCTTTCTTT

J gene: TRBJ2-7
clone size: medium-sized
V gene: TRBV10-3
D gene: .
CDR3 protein: CAISETGLSYEQYF
CDR3 DNA: TGTGCCATCAGTGAAACAGGGCTTTCCTACGAGCAGTACTTC

J gene: TRBJ1-4
clone size: few
V gene: TRBV27
D gene: .
CDR3 protein: CASSSSGQGNEKLFF
CDR3 DNA: .

J gene: TRBJ1-1
clone size: .
V gene: TRBV6-2/TRBV6-3
D gene: .
CDR3 protein: CASSYGLQNTEAFF
CDR3 DNA: TGTGCCAGCAGTTACGGACTCCAGAACACTGAAGCTTTCTTT

J gene: TRBJ2-3
clone size: .
V gene: TRBV11-2
D gene: TRBD2
CDR3 protein: CASSLDPLLAGGTDTQYF
CDR3 DNA: TGTGCCAGCAGCTTAGATCCCCTGCTAGCGGGGGGCACAGATACGCAGTATTTT

J gene: TRBJ1-1
clone size: medium-sized
V gene: TRBV11-3
D gene: .
CDR3 protein: CASSFRAANTEAFF
CDR3 DNA: TGTGCCAGCAGCTTTAGGGCCGCGAACACTGAAGCTTTCTTT

J gene: TRBJ2-3
clone size: .
V gene: TRBV5-1
D gene: .
CDR3 protein: CASSFRQRTDTQYF
CDR3 DNA: TGCGCCAGCAGCTTCAGACAGCGCACAGATACGCAGTATTTT

J gene: TRBJ1-5
clone size: .
V gene: TRBV20-1
D gene: .
CDR3 protein: CSATAPTGTHSNQPQHF
CDR3 DNA: TGCAGTGCTACCGCTCCAACAGGGACCCATAGCAATCAGCCCCAGCATTTT